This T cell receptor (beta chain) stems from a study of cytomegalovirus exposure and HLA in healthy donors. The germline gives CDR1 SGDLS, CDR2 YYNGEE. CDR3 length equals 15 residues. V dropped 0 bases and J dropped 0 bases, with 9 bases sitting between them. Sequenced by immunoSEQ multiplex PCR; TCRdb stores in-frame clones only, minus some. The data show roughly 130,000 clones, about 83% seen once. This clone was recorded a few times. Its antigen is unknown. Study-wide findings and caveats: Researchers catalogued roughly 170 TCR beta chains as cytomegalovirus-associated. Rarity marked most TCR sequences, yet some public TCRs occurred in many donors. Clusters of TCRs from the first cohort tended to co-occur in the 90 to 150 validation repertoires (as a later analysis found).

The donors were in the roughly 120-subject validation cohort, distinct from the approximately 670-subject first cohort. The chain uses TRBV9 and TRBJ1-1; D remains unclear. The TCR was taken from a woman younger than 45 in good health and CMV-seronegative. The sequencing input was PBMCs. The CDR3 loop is CASSVGGEVNTEAFF. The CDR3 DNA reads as TGTGCCAGCAGCGTAGGCGGTGAGGTGAACACTGAAGCTTTCTTT.